Presented here are 28 T cell receptor beta chains from one specimen sequenced in a study of human CD4 T cells and Enterobacteriaceae. Clones were sequenced by immunoSEQ multiplex PCR, and TCRdb holds only the in-frame ones, with some missing. The sample lists tens of thousands of clones; approximately 84% were seen once. Sorting took every CD4+ cell except CD45RA+CCR7+CD95- naive cells, reaching over 95% purity. The sample taken for sequencing was memory CD4+ T cells from blood. These receptors all stem from a human donor in good health.

This clone is labeled medium-sized. The chain combines TRBV27 with TRBJ2-2, with D hard to call. This CDR3 has 13 residues. Trimming removed 8 bases at V and 0 bases at J, with 7 bases between. Germline V lookup: CDR1 MNHEY, CDR2 SMNVEV (reference sequence). DNA of the CDR3: TGTGCCAGCGCCACCCCGAACACCGGGGAGCTGTTTTTT. Amino acids: CASATPNTGELFF.

The chain links TRBV10-1 to TRBJ2-1, with 9 bases identical to TRBD2. Trimming took 2 bases from V and 9 from J; bases not matched to a gene: 8. Germline lookup yields CDR1 WNHNN and CDR2 SYGVQD (reference sequence). The CDR3 length is 15 residues. The CDR3 DNA sequence: TGCGCCAGCAGTGAGGGTAGCGGGAGTGGCGGTGAGCAGTTCTTC. It specifies CASSEGSGSGGEQFF.

The chain combines TRBV28 with TRBJ2-2; D call uncertain. The CDR3 totals 14 residues. V lost 1 base to trimming and J lost 6 bases, with 9 bases between them. Germline loops: CDR1 MDHEN, CDR2 SYDVKM. This CDR3 reads CASSLSGSAGELFF. CDR3 coding DNA: TGTGCCAGCAGTTTATCAGGCAGTGCCGGGGAGCTGTTTTTT.

The chain employs TRBV29-1 and TRBJ2-1; D not resolved. CDR3 length equals 11 residues. The ends were cut back, 6 bases at V and 8 bases at J, with 11 bases in the middle. CDR1 and CDR2 (germline): SQVTM, ANQGSEA. CDR3: CSVTKGHEQFF. As DNA, the CDR3 is TGCAGCGTGACAAAGGGTCATGAGCAGTTCTTC.

The rearrangement links TRBV2 to TRBJ2-3, with a possible D match to TRBD2 (5 bases). The CDR3 covers 10 residues. Between the trimmed V and J ends, which lost 8 bases and 8 bases, there was a span of 8 bases. Germline V gene sequence: CDR1 SNHLY, CDR2 FYNNEI. The CDR3 coding sequence is TGTGCCAGCGGGGAGACTACGCAGTATTTT. Amino acid sequence: CASGETTQYF.

The chain employs TRBV29-1 and TRBJ2-1, with 9 bases that match TRBD2. Unmatched junction bases numbered 12, after V lost 4 bases and J lost 5 bases. This CDR3 comprises 16 residues. Germline V gene sequence: CDR1 SQVTM, CDR2 ANQGSEA. The CDR3 nucleotides are TGCAGCGTTGGATCAAGCGGGAGGACGAGAAACAATGAGCAGTTCTTC. As protein: CSVGSSGRTRNNEQFF.

This chain links TRBV27 with TRBJ2-1, with 8 bases fitting TRBD2. With V trimmed by 4 bases and J by 8 bases, 10 bases remained unmatched. From germline, CDR1 is MNHEY and CDR2 SMNVEV (reference sequence). The CDR3 is made up of 15 amino acids. The chain's CDR3 is CASSSPGLEIHEQFF. DNA of the CDR3: TGTGCCAGCAGTTCGCCGGGACTAGAGATCCATGAGCAGTTCTTC.

The J gene is TRBJ1-1, the V gene TRBV11-3; tentatively, D is TRBD1 (5 bases). This CDR3 region has 14 residues. Deletions cut 2 bases from V and 4 bases from J, with 11 bases between. Germline V lookup: CDR1 SGHNT, CDR2 YENEEA. The CDR3 reads CASSLMGGSTEAFF. The CDR3 DNA follows: TGTGCCAGCAGCTTAATGGGGGGAAGCACTGAAGCTTTCTTT.

The rearrangement uses TRBV12-2 and TRBJ2-7; the table's TRBD2 call for D was not verified on the DNA. TRBV12-2 is an annotated pseudogene. CDR3 size: 13 residues. The DNA of the CDR3 is TGTGCAAGTCGCGTCACCGGGGCCTACGAGCAGTACTTC. Residues: CASRVTGAYEQYF.

The V gene is TRBV19, the J gene TRBJ2-3; 7 nucleotides align to TRBD1. The CDR3 is 15 amino acids. V gave up 5 bases and J gave up 2 bases; unmatched junction bases: 7. CDR1 LNHDA and CDR2 SQIVND come from the germline V gene (reference sequence). The CDR3 region is CASSVRDSNTDTQYF. For the CDR3, the DNA is TGTGCCAGTAGTGTCCGGGACAGCAACACAGATACGCAGTATTTT. The full variable domain, its missing parts supplied by reference TRBV19 and TRBJ2-3, is DGGITQSPKYLFRKEGQNVTLSCEQNLNHDAMYWYRQDPGQGLRLIYYSQIVNDFQKGDIAEGYSVSREKKESFPLTVTSAQKNPTAFYLCASSVRDSNTDTQYFGPGTRLTVL.

The chain carries TRBV6-1 and TRBJ2-7, with D perhaps matching TRBD1 or TRBD2 (5 bases each). Germline loops: CDR1 MNHNS, CDR2 SASEGT. The CDR3 runs to 14 residues. Trimming removed 8 bases from V and 2 bases from J, with 16 bases in between. The chain's CDR3 is CASVLGTNTYEQYF. In DNA, the CDR3 is TGTGCCAGCGTCTTAGGGACCAACACCTACGAGCAGTACTTC.

The chain uses TRBV7-9 and TRBJ2-2, with TRBD1 matching over 9 bases. V dropped 4 bases and J dropped 6; count of bases not matched to a gene: 12. CDR1 and CDR2 from the germline V gene are SEHNR and FQNEAQ (reference sequence). This CDR3 spans 17 amino acids. The DNA for the CDR3 is TGTGCCAGCAGCTCGGGACAGGGTAAAAAGGACGCCGGGGAGCTGTTTTTT. Protein: CASSSGQGKKDAGELFF. The full variable domain, rest sourced from reference TRBV7-9 and TRBJ2-2, is DTGVSQNPRHKITKRGQNVTFRCDPISEHNRLYWYRQTLGQGPEFLTYFQNEAQLEKSRLLSDRFSAERPKGSFSTLEIQRTEQGDSAMYLCASSSGQGKKDAGELFFGEGSRLTVL.

The V call is TRBV28, the J call TRBJ2-5; 7 bases align to TRBD1. The CDR3 extends over 16 amino acids. CDR1 and CDR2 (germline): MDHEN, SYDVKM. With V trimmed by 3 bases and J by 4 bases, 11 bases remained unmatched. As DNA, the CDR3 is TGTGCCAGCAGTTTTCTCAGGGGGATAGGTGGAGAGACCCAGTACTTC. This gives the protein CASSFLRGIGGETQYF.

The CDR3 nucleotides read TGTGCCAGCACCCTACAGGATAGCAATCAGCCCCAGCATTTT. The encoded protein is CASTLQDSNQPQHF. The chain uses TRBV6-1 and TRBJ1-5; the D gene is possibly TRBD1 (5 bases). Trimming cost V 7 bases and J 0 bases, with 10 bases left between them. The CDR3 has 14 amino acids. Per germline, CDR1 MNHNS and CDR2 SASEGT.

This clone was observed a handful of times. This chain links TRBV5-4 with TRBJ1-4; the match to TRBD1 covers 9 bases. The CDR3 contains 15 residues. Unmatched junction bases numbered 9, after V lost 4 bases and J lost 8 bases. Germline V lookup: CDR1 SGHNT, CDR2 YYREEE (reference sequence). The DNA of the CDR3 is TGTGCCAGCAGCACAACACAGGGGGCGGAGGAAAAACTGTTTTTT. Its protein product is CASSTTQGAEEKLFF.

J is TRBJ1-1 and V is TRBV7-2; no clear D. The ends were cut back, 1 base at V and 1 base at J, with 7 bases in the middle. CDR1 and CDR2 (germline): SGHTA, FQGNSA. This CDR3 comprises 14 residues. CDR3 DNA sequence: TGTGCCAGCAGCTTAGTCCGGGAGAACACTGAAGCTTTCTTT. Its translation is CASSLVRENTEAFF.

The chain combines TRBV7-2 with TRBJ2-2; D ambiguous. This CDR3 has 14 amino acids. Trimming shortened V by 6 bases and J by 4 bases, and 12 bases separated the two germline ends. Germline V CDR1 and CDR2: SGHTA, FQGNSA. The CDR3 loop reads CASRRQSGTGELFF. CDR3 bases: TGTGCCAGCAGACGGCAATCGGGCACCGGGGAGCTGTTTTTT.

The V and J genes are TRBV7-9 and TRBJ2-6; 7 bases agree with TRBD1. After removal of 4 bases from V and 0 bases from J, the junction contained 9 bases not matched to a gene. This CDR3 has 18 amino acids. The V gene's germline CDR1 is SEHNR and CDR2 FQNEAQ (reference sequence). The CDR3 coding sequence is TGTGCCAGCAGCTCCCTTACAGGGGCCAGCTCTGGGGCCAACGTCCTGACTTTC. Translation gives CASSSLTGASSGANVLTF.

This clone was seen just once. The rearrangement uses TRBV5-4 and TRBJ2-2, with TRBD1 identical over 9 bases. Trimming cost V 0 bases and J 4 bases; bases outside gene matches: 4. The germline CDR1 and CDR2 sequences are SGHNT and YYREEE (reference sequence). The CDR3 runs to 16 residues. The DNA of the CDR3 is TGTGCCAGCAGCTTGGGGACAGGGGTGGTCACCGGGGAGCTGTTTTTT. Its protein product is CASSLGTGVVTGELFF.

J is TRBJ2-1 and V is TRBV9; D not resolved. The CDR3 covers 15 residues. V lost 0 bases to trimming and J lost 1 base, with 8 bases between them. From germline, CDR1 is SGDLS and CDR2 YYNGEE. CDR3 sequence (DNA): TGTGCCAGCAGCGTAGGTGGTGGTTCCTACAATGAGCAGTTCTTC. Protein product: CASSVGGGSYNEQFF.

The table lists this clone with a few counts. The V and J genes are TRBV6-5 and TRBJ2-1, with a possible D match to TRBD2 (6 bases). The CDR3 extends over 13 amino acids. Trimming pared 7 bases from V and 3 bases from J, leaving 10 bases between. Per germline, CDR1 MNHEY and CDR2 SVGAGI. The CDR3 bases are TGTGCCAGCAAGCGGGCCGGCTACAATGAGCAGTTCTTC. It is translated as CASKRAGYNEQFF.

This clone was observed a few times. This chain uses TRBV11-2 with TRBJ2-5, with TRBD1 matching 10 bases. This CDR3 is 13 amino acids long. CDR1 SGHAT and CDR2 FQNNGV come from the germline V gene. The J segment lost 5 bases and the V segment lost 5 bases, leaving 2 bases of the junction unmatched. For the CDR3, the DNA is TGTGCCAGCAGCCCGGGACAGGGGGAGACCCAGTACTTC. Its translation: CASSPGQGETQYF.

V is TRBV28 and J is TRBJ1-4; D is uncertain. From germline, CDR1 is MDHEN and CDR2 SYDVKM. The length of the CDR3 is 14 residues. Trimming took 6 bases from V and 0 from J, leaving 8 bases between them. CDR3 sequence reads: CASSLPATNEKLFF. The CDR3 nucleotides read TGTGCCAGCAGCCTTCCGGCAACTAATGAAAAACTGTTTTTT. Supplemented by reference TRBV28 and TRBJ1-4, the full variable domain reads DVKVTQSSRYLVKRTGEKVFLECVQDMDHENMFWYRQDPGLGLRLIYFSYDVKMKEKGDIPEGYSVSREKKERFSLILESASTNQTSMYLCASSLPATNEKLFFGSGTQLSVL.

V is TRBV5-1 and J is TRBJ2-1, with TRBD2 matching over 12 bases. Germline V CDR1 and CDR2: SGHRS, YFSETQ. The CDR3 is 16 residues long. J lost 3 bases, V lost 4 bases, and 5 bases had no gene match. The CDR3 spells CASSAGLAGSYNEQFF. In DNA, the CDR3 is TGCGCCAGCAGCGCCGGACTAGCGGGGAGCTACAATGAGCAGTTCTTC.

The rearrangement uses TRBV29-1 and TRBJ1-4; D may be TRBD1 (6 bases). V was clipped by 2 bases and J by 7 bases, with 14 bases between them. This CDR3 contains 14 residues. Germline V lookup: CDR1 SQVTM, CDR2 ANQGSEA. The CDR3 region has the DNA TGCAGCGTTGAATGGGGGCAGGGAGGTGAAAAACTGTTTTTT. It yields the protein CSVEWGQGGEKLFF.

The chain couples TRBV5-6 to TRBJ2-3; 8 nucleotides match TRBD1. The V gene's germline CDR1 is SGHDT and CDR2 YYEEEE. The CDR3 length is 14 residues. Trimming took 4 bases from V and 3 from J; bases not matched to a gene: 4. The CDR3 spells CASSRRGQTDTQYF. CDR3 bases: TGTGCCAGCAGCCGCAGGGGGCAAACAGATACGCAGTATTTT.

This clone was detected a few times. The chain uses TRBV30 and TRBJ2-5; D uncertain. This CDR3 has 13 amino acids. Germline V gene lookup returns CDR1 GTSNPN and CDR2 SVGIG (reference sequence). Trimming shortened V by 0 bases and J by 1 base, and 6 bases separated the two germline ends. The CDR3, as DNA: TGTGCCTGGAGTGTAGGCACCCAAGAGACCCAGTACTTC. This sequence encodes CAWSVGTQETQYF.

The V and J genes are TRBV28 and TRBJ1-2, with D uncertain. V dropped 3 bases and J dropped 8 bases, with 16 bases sitting between them. The CDR3 consists of 14 residues. Germline lookup yields CDR1 MDHEN and CDR2 SYDVKM. This CDR3 is CASSLIRQSLGYTF. The CDR3 bases are TGTGCCAGCAGTTTGATACGTCAATCCCTCGGCTACACCTTC.